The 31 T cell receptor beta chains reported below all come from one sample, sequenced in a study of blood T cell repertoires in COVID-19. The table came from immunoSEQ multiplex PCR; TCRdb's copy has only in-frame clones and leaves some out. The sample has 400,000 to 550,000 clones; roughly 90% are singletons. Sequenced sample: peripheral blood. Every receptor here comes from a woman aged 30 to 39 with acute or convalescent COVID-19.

The CDR3 nucleotides read TGTGCCAGCAGCTGGGCCGACAATAAGCGGGAAGCTTTCTTT. The encoded protein is CASSWADNKREAFF. The chain uses TRBV5-8 and TRBJ1-1; D gene uncertain. The V end lost 3 bases, the J end lost 8 bases, and 17 bases lay between the germline ends. This CDR3 is 14 amino acids long. Per the germline V gene, CDR1 is SGHTS and CDR2 is YDEGEE. The full variable domain, with the rest looked up from reference TRBV5-8 and TRBJ1-1, is EAGVTQSPTHLIKTRGQQATLRCSPISGHTSVYWYQQALGLGLQFLLWYDEGEERNRGNFPPRFSGRQFPNYSSELNVNALELEDSALYLCASSWADNKREAFFGQGTRLTVV.

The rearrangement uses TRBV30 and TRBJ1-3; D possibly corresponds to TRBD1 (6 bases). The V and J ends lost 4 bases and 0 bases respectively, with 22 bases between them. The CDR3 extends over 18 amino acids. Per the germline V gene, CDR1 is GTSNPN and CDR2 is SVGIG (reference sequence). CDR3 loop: CAWNPLIGRGGSGNTIYF. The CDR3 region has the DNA TGTGCCTGGAACCCCCTAATCGGGAGGGGGGGCTCTGGAAACACCATATATTTT.

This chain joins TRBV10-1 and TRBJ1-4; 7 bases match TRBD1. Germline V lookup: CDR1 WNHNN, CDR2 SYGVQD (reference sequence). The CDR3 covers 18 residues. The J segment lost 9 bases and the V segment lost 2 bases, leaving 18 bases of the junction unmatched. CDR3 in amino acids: CASSEPLETGRAWKKLFF. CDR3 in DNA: TGCGCCAGCAGTGAGCCCCTGGAGACAGGGCGGGCGTGGAAAAAACTGTTTTTT.

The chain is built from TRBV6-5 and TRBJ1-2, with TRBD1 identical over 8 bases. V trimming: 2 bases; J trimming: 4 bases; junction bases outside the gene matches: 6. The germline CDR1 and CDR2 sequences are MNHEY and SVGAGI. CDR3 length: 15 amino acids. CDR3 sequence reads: CASSYGQGFIYGYTF. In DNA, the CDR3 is TGTGCCAGCAGTTACGGACAGGGTTTTATCTATGGCTACACCTTC.

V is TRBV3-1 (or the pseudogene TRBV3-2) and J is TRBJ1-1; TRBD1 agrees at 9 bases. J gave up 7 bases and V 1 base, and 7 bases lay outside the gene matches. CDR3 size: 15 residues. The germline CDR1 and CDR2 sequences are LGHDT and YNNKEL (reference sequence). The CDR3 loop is CASSQAGQGRGEAFF. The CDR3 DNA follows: TGTGCCAGCAGCCAAGCTGGACAGGGGAGGGGTGAAGCTTTCTTT.

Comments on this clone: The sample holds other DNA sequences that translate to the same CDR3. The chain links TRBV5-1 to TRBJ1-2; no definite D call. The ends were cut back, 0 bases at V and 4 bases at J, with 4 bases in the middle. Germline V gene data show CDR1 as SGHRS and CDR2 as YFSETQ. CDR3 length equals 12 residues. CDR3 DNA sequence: TGCGCCAGCAGCTTGGACAGCTATGGCTACACCTTC. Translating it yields CASSLDSYGYTF.

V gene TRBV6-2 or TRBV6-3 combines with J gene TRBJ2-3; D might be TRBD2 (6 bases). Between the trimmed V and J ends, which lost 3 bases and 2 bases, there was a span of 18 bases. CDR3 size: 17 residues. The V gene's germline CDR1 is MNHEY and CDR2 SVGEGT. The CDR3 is CASSYSGGFYPTDTQYF. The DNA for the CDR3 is TGTGCCAGCAGTTATAGCGGTGGGTTTTACCCCACAGATACGCAGTATTTT.

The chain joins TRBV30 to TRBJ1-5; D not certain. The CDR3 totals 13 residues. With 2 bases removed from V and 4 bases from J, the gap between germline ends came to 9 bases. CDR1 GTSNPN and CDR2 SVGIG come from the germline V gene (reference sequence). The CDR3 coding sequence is TGTGCCTGGAGTCTAGGAGGGAATCAGCCCCAGCATTTT. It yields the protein CAWSLGGNQPQHF.

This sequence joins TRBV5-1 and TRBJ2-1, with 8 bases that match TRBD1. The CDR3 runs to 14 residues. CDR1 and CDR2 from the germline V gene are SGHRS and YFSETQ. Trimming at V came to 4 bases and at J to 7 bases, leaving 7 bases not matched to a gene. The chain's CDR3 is CASSPYRQGNEQFF. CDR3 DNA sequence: TGCGCCAGCAGCCCTTACCGACAGGGGAATGAGCAGTTCTTC.

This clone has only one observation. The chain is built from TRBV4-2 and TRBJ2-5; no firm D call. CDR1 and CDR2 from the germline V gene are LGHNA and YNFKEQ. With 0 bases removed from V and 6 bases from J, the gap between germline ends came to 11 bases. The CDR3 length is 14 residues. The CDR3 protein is CASSQDRRSQTQYF. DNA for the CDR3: TGTGCCAGCAGCCAAGATAGACGGAGTCAGACCCAGTACTTC.

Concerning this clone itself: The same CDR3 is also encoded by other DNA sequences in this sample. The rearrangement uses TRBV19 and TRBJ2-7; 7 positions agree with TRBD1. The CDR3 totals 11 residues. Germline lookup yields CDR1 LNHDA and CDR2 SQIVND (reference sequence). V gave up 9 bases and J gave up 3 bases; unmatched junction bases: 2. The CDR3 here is CASRDSYEQYF. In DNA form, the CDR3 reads TGTGCCAGCCGGGACAGCTACGAGCAGTACTTC. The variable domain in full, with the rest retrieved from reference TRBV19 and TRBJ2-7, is DGGITQSPKYLFRKEGQNVTLSCEQNLNHDAMYWYRQDPGQGLRLIYYSQIVNDFQKGDIAEGYSVSREKKESFPLTVTSAQKNPTAFYLCASRDSYEQYFGPGTRLTVT.

The CDR3 DNA sequence: TGTGCCAGCAGTTTCGGTCCAGGGGGAGCTTTCTTT. It encodes CASSFGPGGAFF. The chain recombines TRBV12-3 or TRBV12-4 with TRBJ1-1; 7 bases align to TRBD1. V shed 3 bases and J 10 bases; nucleotides not matched to a gene: 5. This CDR3 has 12 amino acids.

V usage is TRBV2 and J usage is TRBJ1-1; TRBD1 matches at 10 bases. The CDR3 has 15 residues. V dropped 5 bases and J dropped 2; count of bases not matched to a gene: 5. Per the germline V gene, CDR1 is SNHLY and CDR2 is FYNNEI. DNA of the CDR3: TGTGCCAGCAGTCGGGACAGGGGACGTAACACTGAAGCTTTCTTT. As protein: CASSRDRGRNTEAFF.

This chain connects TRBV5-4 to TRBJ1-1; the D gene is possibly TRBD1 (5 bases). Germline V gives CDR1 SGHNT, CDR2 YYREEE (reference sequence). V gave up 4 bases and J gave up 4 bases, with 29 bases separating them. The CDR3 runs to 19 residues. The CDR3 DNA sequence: TGTGCCAGCAGCACGAAACCCGGAAGTAGGGGAGGGAAGGGCACTGAAGCTTTCTTT. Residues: CASSTKPGSRGGKGTEAFF. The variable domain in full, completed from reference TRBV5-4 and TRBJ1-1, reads ETGVTQSPTHLIKTRGQQVTLRCSSQSGHNTVSWYQQALGQGPQFIFQYYREEENGRGNFPPRFSGLQFPNYSSELNVNALELDDSALYLCASSTKPGSRGGKGTEAFFGQGTRLTVV.

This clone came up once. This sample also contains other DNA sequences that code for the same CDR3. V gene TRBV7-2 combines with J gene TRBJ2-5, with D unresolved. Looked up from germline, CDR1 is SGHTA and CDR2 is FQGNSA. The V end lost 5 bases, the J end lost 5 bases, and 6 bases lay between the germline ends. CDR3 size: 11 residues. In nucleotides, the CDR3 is TGTGCCAGCAGCCCGAGGGAGACCCAGTACTTC. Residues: CASSPRETQYF.

The CDR3 region is CATAQGSSGTYEQYF. The DNA of the CDR3 is TGTGCCACAGCTCAGGGCTCCTCCGGCACCTACGAGCAGTACTTC. The chain has TRBV7-2 and TRBJ2-7, with D possibly TRBD1 on 5 matching bases. The germline V gene encodes CDR1 SGHTA and CDR2 FQGNSA. The ends were cut back, 10 bases at V and 2 bases at J, with 21 bases in the middle. The CDR3 runs to 15 residues.

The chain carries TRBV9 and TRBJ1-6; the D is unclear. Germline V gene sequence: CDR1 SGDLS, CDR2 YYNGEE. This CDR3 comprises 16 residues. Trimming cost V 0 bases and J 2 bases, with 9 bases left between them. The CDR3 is CASSVDGEAYNSPLHF. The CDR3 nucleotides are TGTGCCAGCAGCGTAGACGGCGAGGCCTATAATTCACCCCTCCACTTT.

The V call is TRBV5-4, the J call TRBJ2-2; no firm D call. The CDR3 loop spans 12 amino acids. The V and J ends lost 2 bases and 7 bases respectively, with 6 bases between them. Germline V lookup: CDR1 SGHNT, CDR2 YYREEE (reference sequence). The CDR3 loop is CASSFPSGELFF. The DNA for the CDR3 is TGTGCCAGCAGCTTCCCCAGCGGGGAGCTGTTTTTT.

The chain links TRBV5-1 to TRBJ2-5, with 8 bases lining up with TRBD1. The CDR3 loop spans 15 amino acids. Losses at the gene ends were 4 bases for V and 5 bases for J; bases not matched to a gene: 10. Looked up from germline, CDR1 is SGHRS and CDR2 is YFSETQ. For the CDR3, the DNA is TGCGCCAGCAGCCTAGGACAGGGTAATTTGGAGACCCAGTACTTC. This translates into CASSLGQGNLETQYF.

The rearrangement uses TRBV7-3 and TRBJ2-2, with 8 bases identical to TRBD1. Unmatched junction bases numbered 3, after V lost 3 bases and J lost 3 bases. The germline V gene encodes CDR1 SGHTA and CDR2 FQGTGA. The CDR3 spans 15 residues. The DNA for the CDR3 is TGTGCCAGCAGCTTCGGGACAGGACACACCGGGGAGCTGTTTTTT. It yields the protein CASSFGTGHTGELFF. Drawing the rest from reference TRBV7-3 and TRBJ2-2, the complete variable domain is GAGVSQTPSNKVTEKGKYVELRCDPISGHTALYWYRQSLGQGPEFLIYFQGTGAADDSGLPNDRFFAVRPEGSVSTLKIQRTERGDSAVYLCASSFGTGHTGELFFGEGSRLTVL.

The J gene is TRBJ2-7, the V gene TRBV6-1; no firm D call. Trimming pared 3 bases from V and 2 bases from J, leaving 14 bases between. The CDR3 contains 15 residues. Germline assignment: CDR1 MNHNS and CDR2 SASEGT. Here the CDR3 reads CASSDLFGSPYEQYF. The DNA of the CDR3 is TGTGCCAGCAGTGATCTTTTTGGCAGTCCCTACGAGCAGTACTTC.

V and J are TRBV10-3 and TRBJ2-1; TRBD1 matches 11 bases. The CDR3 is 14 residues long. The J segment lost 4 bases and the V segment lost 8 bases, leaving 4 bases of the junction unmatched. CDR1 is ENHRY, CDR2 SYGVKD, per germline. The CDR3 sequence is CAIGQGAAYNEQFF. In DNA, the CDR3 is TGTGCCATCGGACAGGGGGCTGCGTACAATGAGCAGTTCTTC.

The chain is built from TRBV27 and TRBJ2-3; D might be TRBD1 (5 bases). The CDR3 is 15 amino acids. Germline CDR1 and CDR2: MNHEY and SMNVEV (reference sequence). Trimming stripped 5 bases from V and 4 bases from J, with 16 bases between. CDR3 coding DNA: TGTGCCAGCAGTCCCCTCAGGGTTCGGGCAGATACGCAGTATTTT. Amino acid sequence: CASSPLRVRADTQYF.

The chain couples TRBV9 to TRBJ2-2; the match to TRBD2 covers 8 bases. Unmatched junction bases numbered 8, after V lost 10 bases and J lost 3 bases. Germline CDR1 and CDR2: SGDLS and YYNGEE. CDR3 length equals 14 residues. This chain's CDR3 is CASEGGLDTGELFF. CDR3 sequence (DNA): TGTGCCTCGGAGGGGGGACTAGACACCGGGGAGCTGTTTTTT.

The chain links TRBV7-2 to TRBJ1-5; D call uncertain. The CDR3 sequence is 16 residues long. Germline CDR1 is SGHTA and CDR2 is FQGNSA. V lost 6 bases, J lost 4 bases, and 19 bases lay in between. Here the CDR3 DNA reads TGTGCCAGCAGGAGACCGGGAACGATTTTTAATCAGCCCCAGCATTTT. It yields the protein CASRRPGTIFNQPQHF.

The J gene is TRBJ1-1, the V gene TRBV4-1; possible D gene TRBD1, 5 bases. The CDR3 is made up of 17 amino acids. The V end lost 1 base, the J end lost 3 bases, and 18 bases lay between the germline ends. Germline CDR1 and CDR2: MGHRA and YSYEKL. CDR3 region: CASSQGVGYVGHTEAFF. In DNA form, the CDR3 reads TGCGCCAGCAGCCAAGGAGTGGGGTACGTGGGGCACACTGAAGCTTTCTTT.

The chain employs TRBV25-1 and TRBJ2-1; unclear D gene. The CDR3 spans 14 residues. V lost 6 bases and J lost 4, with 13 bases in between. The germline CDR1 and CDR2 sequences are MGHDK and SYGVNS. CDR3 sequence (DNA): TGTGCCAGCAGGGGCCTCTTTCCTTACAATGAGCAGTTCTTC. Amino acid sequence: CASRGLFPYNEQFF.

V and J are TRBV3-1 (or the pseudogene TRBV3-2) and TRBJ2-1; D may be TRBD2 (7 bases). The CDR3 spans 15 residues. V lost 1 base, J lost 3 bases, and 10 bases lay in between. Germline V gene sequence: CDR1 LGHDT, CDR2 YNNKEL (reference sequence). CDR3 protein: CASSQGGGLYNEQFF. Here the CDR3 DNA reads TGTGCCAGCAGCCAAGGCGGGGGCCTCTACAATGAGCAGTTCTTC.

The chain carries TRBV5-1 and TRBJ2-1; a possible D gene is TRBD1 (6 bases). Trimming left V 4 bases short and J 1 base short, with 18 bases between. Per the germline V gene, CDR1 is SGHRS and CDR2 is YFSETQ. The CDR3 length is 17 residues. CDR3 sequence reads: CASSPAGTQPSYNEQFF. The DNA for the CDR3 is TGCGCCAGCAGCCCCGCCGGGACACAGCCTTCCTACAATGAGCAGTTCTTC. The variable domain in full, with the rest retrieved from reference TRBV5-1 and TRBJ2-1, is KAGVTQTPRYLIKTRGQQVTLSCSPISGHRSVSWYQQTPGQGLQFLFEYFSETQRNKGNFPGRFSGRQFSNSRSEMNVSTLELGDSALYLCASSPAGTQPSYNEQFFGPGTRLTVL.

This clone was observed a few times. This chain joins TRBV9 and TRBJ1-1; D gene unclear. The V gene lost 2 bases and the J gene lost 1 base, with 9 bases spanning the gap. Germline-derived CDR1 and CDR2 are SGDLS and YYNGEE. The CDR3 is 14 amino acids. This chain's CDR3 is CASSVGNQNTEAFF. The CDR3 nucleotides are TGTGCCAGCAGCGTGGGCAACCAGAACACTGAAGCTTTCTTT.

CDR3 sequence: CASSFTGQSNYGYTF. CDR3 sequence (DNA): TGTGCCAGCAGCTTTACGGGACAGTCAAACTATGGCTACACCTTC. The chain joins TRBV5-5 to TRBJ1-2, with TRBD1 matching over 7 bases. Looked up from germline, CDR1 is SGHKS and CDR2 is YYEKEE (reference sequence). The CDR3 totals 15 residues. Trimming removed 2 bases from V and 2 bases from J; junction bases left unmatched: 6. The full variable domain, with the rest looked up from reference TRBV5-5 and TRBJ1-2, is DAGVTQSPTHLIKTRGQQVTLRCSPISGHKSVSWYQQVLGQGPQFIFQYYEKEERGRGNFPDRFSARQFPNYSSELNVNALLLGDSALYLCASSFTGQSNYGYTFGSGTRLTVV.